This T cell receptor (beta chain) was identified during a study of T cell responses to AZD1222 COVID-19 vaccine. V lost 1 base, J lost 8 bases, and 14 bases lay in between. Germline V lookup: CDR1 MGHRA, CDR2 YSYEKL. This CDR3 is 14 amino acids long. Sequenced by immunoSEQ multiplex PCR; TCRdb stores in-frame clones only, minus some. The table records about 140,000 clones, 89% of them present only once. The receptor was isolated from an adult in good health. The genes are TRBV4-1 and TRBJ1-2; no reliable D call. Sequenced material: peripheral blood, taken on day 0 of AZD1222 vaccination. The CDR3 DNA follows: TGCGCCAGCAGCCAAGTTGGCACGCCGGTGGGCTACACCTTC. It specifies CASSQVGTPVGYTF.